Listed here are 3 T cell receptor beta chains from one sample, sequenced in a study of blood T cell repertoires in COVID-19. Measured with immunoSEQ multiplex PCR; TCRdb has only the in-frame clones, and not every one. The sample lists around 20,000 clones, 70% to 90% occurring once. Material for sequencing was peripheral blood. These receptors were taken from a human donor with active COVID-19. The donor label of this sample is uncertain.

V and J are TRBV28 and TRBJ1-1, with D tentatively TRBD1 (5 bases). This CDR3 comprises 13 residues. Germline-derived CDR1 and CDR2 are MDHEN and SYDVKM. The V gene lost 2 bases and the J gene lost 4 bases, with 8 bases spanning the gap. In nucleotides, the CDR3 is TGTGCCAGCAGTTTAACAGGCGGCACTGAAGCTTTCTTT. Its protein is CASSLTGGTEAFF. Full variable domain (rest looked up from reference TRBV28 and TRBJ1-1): DVKVTQSSRYLVKRTGEKVFLECVQDMDHENMFWYRQDPGLGLRLIYFSYDVKMKEKGDIPEGYSVSREKKERFSLILESASTNQTSMYLCASSLTGGTEAFFGQGTRLTVV.

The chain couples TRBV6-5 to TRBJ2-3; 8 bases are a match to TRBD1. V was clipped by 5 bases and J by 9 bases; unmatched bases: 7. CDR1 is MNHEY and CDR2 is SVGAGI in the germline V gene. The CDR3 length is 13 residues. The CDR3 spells CASSRTGGDTQYF. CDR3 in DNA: TGTGCCAGCAGTCGAACAGGGGGTGACACGCAGTATTTT.

For the CDR3, the DNA is TGTGCCAGCAAGTCATACGGGAGCACAGATACGCAGTATTTT. Translating it yields CASKSYGSTDTQYF. The chain recombines TRBV2 with TRBJ2-3; no firm D call. CDR1 and CDR2 from the germline V gene are SNHLY and FYNNEI. Trimming took off 7 bases at V and 0 bases at J, with 11 bases between the two ends. This CDR3 is 14 amino acids long.